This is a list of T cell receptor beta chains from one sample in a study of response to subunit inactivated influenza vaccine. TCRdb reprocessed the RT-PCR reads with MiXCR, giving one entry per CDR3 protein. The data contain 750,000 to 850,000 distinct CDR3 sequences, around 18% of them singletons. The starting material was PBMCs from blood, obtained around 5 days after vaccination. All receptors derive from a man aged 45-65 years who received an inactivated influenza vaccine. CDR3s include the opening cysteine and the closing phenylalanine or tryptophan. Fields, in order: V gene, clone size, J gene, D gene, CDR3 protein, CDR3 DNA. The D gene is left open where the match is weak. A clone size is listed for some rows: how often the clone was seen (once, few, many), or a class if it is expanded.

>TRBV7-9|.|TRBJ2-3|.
CASRRDALLTDTQYF
TGTGCCAGCAGACGGGACGCCTTGCTCACAGATACGCAGTATTTT
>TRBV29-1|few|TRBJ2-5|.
CSVVRGHMSQETQYF
TGCAGCGTTGTAAGGGGACACATGAGCCAGGAGACCCAGTACTTC
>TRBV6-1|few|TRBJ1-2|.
CASSALRETYGYTF
TGTGCCAGCAGTGCGCTCCGCGAGACCTATGGCTACACCTTC
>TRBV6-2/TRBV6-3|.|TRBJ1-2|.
CASSYVINYGYTF
TGTGCCAGCAGTTACGTTATTAACTATGGCTACACCTTC
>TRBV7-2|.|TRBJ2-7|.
CASSQTLRAYEQYF
TGTGCCAGCAGTCAGACACTAAGAGCCTACGAGCAGTACTTC
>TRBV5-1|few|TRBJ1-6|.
CASSSSQIGGSPLHF
TGCGCCAGCAGCTCATCGCAGATAGGAGGTTCACCCCTCCACTTT
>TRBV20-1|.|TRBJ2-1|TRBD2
CCATDLAGGSSYNEQFF
TGCTGTGCCACCGATCTAGCGGGGGGCAGCTCCTACAATGAGCAGTTCTTC
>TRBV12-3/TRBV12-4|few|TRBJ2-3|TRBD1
CASSLAWTGGTDTQYF
TGTGCCAGCAGTTTAGCCTGGACAGGAGGCACAGATACGCAGTATTTT
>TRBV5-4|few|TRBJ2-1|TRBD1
CASSRDRAAYNEQFF
TGTGCCAGCAGCCGAGACAGGGCAGCCTACAATGAGCAGTTCTTC
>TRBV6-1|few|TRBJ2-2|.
CASRELVIRELFF
TGTGCCAGCAGAGAACTAGTTATCAGGGAGCTGTTTTTT
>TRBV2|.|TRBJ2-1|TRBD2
CASSEQAGAYNEQFF
TGTGCCAGCAGTGAACAAGCGGGGGCCTACAATGAGCAGTTCTTC
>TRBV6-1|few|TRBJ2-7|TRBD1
CASSGLGQGTYEQYF
TGTGCCAGCAGTGGATTGGGACAGGGAACCTACGAGCAGTACTTC
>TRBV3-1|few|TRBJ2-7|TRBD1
CASSQGYRGTYEQYF
TGTGCCAGCAGCCAAGGATACAGGGGGACCTACGAGCAGTACTTC
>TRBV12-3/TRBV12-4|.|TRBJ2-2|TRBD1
CASRRDSTGELFF
TGTGCCAGCAGAAGGGACAGCACCGGGGAGCTGTTTTTT
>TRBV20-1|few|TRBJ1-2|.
CSARPRAIANYGYTF
TGCAGTGCTAGACCTAGGGCTATAGCTAACTATGGCTACACCTTC
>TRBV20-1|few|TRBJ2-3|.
CSARKQAITDTQYF
TGCAGTGCTAGGAAACAGGCGATCACAGATACGCAGTATTTT
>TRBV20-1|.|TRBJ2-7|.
CSARDWTTSEQYF
TGCAGTGCTAGAGACTGGACTACGAGCGAGCAGTACTTC
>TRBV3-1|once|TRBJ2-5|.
CASSQFRETQYF
TGTGCCAGCAGCCAATTCCGAGAGACCCAGTACTTC
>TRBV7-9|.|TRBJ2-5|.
CASSRTYGQETQYF
TGTGCCAGCAGCCGGACGTATGGCCAAGAGACCCAGTACTTC
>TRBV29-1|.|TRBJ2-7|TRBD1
CSVEVSGQESYEQYF
TGCAGCGTTGAAGTGTCGGGACAGGAGTCCTACGAGCAGTACTTC
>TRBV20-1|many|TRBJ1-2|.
CSASELNYGYTF
TGCAGTGCTAGCGAGTTGAACTATGGCTACACCTTC
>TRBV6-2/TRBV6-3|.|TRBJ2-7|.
CASSYSTVRMTVSPYEQYF
TGTGCCAGCAGTTACTCCACAGTGCGTATGACCGTTAGTCCCTACGAGCAGTACTTC
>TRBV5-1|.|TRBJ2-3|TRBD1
CASSLGQGVSTDTQYF
TGCGCCAGCAGCTTAGGACAGGGGGTGAGCACAGATACGCAGTATTTT
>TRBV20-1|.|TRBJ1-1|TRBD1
CSALQMGGGEVAFF
TGCAGTGCTCTACAGATGGGAGGGGGCGAAGTGGCTTTCTTT
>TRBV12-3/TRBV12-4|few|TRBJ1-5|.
CASSQIGGQPQHF
TGTGCCAGCAGCCAAATCGGGGGACAGCCCCAGCATTTT
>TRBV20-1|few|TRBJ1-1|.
CSAGDVGQRNTEAFF
TGCAGTGCTGGCGATGTAGGACAGCGGAACACTGAAGCTTTCTTT
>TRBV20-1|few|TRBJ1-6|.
CSARGGDIGGNSPLHF
TGCAGTGCTAGAGGAGGGGACATAGGTGGCAATTCACCCCTCCACTTT
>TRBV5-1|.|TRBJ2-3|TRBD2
CASSTLIPSGLKTDTQYF
TGCGCCAGCAGCACCTTAATACCTAGCGGGCTAAAGACAGATACGCAGTATTTT
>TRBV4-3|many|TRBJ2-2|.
CASSQGGGELFF
TGCGCCAGCAGCCAGGGAGGCGGGGAGCTGTTTTTT
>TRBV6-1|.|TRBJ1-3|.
CASNITPGNTIYF
TGTGCCAGCAACATAACTCCCGGAAACACCATATATTTT
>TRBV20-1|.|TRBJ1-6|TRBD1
CGFPGQNSPLNF
TGCGGATTTCCGGGACAGAATTCACCCCTCAACTTT
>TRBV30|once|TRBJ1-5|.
CASSSQGTQPQHF
TGTGCCTCCTCGAGTCAGGGGACTCAGCCCCAGCATTTT
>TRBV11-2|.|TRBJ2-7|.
CASSFGPGNEQYF
TGTGCCAGCAGCTTCGGACCTGGGAACGAGCAGTACTTC
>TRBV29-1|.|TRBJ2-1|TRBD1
CSVDHRDRGPNEQFF
TGCAGCGTTGACCACCGGGACAGGGGCCCCAATGAGCAGTTCTTC
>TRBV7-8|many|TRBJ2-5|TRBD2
CASSLVGLALQETQYF
TGTGCCAGCAGCTTAGTAGGACTAGCACTCCAAGAGACCCAGTACTTC
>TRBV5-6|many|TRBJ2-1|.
CASSSLQGDEQFF
TGTGCCAGCAGCTCCCTACAGGGAGATGAGCAGTTCTTC
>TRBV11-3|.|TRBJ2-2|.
CASSEGTNTGELFF
TGTGCCAGCAGCGAAGGGACGAACACCGGGGAGCTGTTTTTT
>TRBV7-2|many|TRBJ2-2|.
CASSLWAGTSNTGELFF
TGTGCCAGCAGCTTATGGGCAGGGACATCCAACACCGGGGAGCTGTTTTTT
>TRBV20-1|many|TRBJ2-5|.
CSARSIQETQYF
TGCAGTGCTAGGTCAATCCAAGAGACCCAGTACTTC
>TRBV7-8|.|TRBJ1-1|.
CASSRQVTRSTEAFF
TGTGCCAGCAGCCGACAGGTTACCCGAAGCACTGAAGCTTTCTTT
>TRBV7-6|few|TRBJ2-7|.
CASSLALSDYEQYF
TGTGCCAGCAGCTTAGCTCTTAGCGACTACGAGCAGTACTTC
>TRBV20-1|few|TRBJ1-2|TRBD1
CSARETGTGNYGYTF
TGCAGTGCTAGAGAAACCGGGACAGGGAACTATGGCTACACCTTC
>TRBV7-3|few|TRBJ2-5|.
CASSLNGQRETQYF
TGTGCCAGCAGCTTAAATGGACAGCGGGAGACCCAGTACTTC
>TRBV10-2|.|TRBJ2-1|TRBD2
CASRPLSGGANDNEQFF
TGCGCCAGCAGACCCTTGAGCGGGGGGGCGAACGACAATGAGCAGTTCTTC
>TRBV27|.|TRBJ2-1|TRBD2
CASSLSRTSGRAPVEEQFF
TGTGCCAGCAGTTTAAGTCGGACTAGCGGGAGGGCCCCTGTTGAGGAGCAGTTCTTC